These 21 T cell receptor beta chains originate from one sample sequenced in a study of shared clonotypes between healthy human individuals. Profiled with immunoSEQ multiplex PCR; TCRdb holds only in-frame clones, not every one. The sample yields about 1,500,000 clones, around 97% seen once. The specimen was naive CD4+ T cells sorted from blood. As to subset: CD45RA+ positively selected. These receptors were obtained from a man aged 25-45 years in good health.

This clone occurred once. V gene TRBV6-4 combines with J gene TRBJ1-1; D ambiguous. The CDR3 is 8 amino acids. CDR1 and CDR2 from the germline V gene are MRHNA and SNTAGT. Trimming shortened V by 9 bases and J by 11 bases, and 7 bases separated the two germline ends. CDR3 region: CARHSAFF. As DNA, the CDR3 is TGTGCCAGGCATAGCGCTTTCTTT.

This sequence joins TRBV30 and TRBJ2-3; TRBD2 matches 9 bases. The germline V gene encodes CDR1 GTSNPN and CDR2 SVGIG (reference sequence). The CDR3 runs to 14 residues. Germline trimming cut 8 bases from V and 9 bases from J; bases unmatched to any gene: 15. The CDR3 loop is CAADPSPSGRTQYF. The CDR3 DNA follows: TGTGCCGCCGATCCCTCACCAAGCGGGAGGACGCAGTATTTT.

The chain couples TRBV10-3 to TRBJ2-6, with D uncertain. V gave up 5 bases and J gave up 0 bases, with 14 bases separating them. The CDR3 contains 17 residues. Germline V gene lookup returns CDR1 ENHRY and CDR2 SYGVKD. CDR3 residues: CAISPGARNSGANVLTF. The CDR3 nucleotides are TGTGCCATCAGTCCCGGCGCAAGGAACTCTGGGGCCAACGTCCTGACTTTC.

The CDR3 bases are TGTGCCAGCAGCACCCACGGACTAGCGGGAGGGGCTGGGACCCAGTACTTC. Translation gives CASSTHGLAGGAGTQYF. The chain recombines TRBV7-2 with TRBJ2-5, with 15 bases identical to TRBD2. The CDR3 extends over 17 amino acids. With 5 bases clipped from V and 7 bases from J, the junction kept 11 bases outside the gene matches. Germline CDR1 and CDR2: SGHTA and FQGNSA. The whole variable domain, remainder taken from reference TRBV7-2 and TRBJ2-5, is GAGVSQSPSNKVTEKGKDVELRCDPISGHTALYWYRQSLGQGLEFLIYFQGNSAPDKSGLPSDRFSAERTGGSVSTLTIQRTQQEDSAVYLCASSTHGLAGGAGTQYFGPGTRLLVL.

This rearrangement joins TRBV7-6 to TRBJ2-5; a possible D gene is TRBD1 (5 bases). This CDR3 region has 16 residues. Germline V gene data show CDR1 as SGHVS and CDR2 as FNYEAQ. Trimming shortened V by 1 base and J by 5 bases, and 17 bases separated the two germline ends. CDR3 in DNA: TGTGCCAGCAGCTTAGTAAGGGGAAGGGGTCTGGAGACCCAGTACTTC. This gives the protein CASSLVRGRGLETQYF.

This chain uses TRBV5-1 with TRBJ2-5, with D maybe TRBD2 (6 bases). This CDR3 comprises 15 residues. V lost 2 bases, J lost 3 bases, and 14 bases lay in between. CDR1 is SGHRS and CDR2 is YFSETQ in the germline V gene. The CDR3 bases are TGCGCCAGCAGCTTAATGAACCCGGGGGAAGAGACCCAGTACTTC. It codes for CASSLMNPGEETQYF.

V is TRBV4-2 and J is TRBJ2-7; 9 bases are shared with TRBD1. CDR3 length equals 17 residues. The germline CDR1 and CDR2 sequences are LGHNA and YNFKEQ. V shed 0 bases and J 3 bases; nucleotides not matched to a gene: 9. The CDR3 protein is CASSQDDVGTGLYEQYF. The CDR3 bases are TGTGCCAGCAGCCAAGACGATGTGGGGACAGGGCTCTACGAGCAGTACTTC.

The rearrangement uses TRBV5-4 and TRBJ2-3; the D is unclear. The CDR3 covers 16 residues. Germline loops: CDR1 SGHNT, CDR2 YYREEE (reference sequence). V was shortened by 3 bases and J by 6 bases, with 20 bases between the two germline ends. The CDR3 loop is CASSSEPLASGDTQYF. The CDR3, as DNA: TGTGCCAGCAGCTCAGAACCGTTAGCATCTGGGGATACGCAGTATTTT.

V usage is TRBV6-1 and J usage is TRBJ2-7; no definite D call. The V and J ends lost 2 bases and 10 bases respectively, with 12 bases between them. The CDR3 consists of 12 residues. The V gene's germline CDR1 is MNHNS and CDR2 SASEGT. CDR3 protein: CASSEMVTHQYF. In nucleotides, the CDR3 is TGTGCCAGCAGTGAAATGGTGACCCACCAGTACTTC.

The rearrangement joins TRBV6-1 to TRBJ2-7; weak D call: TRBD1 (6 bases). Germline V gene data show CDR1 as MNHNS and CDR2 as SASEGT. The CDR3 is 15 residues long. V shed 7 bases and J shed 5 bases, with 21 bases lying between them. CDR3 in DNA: TGTGCCAGCAACAGGGTTCGCCATACCCTAAACGAGCAGTACTTC. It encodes CASNRVRHTLNEQYF.

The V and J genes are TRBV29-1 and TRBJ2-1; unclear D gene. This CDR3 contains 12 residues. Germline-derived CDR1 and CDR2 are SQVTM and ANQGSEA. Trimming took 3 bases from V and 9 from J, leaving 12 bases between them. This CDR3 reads CSVERRAAEQFF. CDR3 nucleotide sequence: TGCAGCGTTGAGCGCCGGGCAGCTGAGCAGTTCTTC.

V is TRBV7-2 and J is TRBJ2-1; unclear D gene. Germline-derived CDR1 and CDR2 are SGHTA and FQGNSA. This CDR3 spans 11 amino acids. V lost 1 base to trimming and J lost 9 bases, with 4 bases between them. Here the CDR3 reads CASSLVGEQFF. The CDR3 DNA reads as TGTGCCAGCAGCTTAGTCGGTGAGCAGTTCTTC.

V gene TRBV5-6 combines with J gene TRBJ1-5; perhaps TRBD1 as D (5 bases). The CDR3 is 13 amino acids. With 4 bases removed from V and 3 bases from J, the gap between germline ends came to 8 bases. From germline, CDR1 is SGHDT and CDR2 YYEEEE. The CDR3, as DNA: TGTGCCAGCAGCGACAGCTCCAATCAGCCCCAGCATTTT. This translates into CASSDSSNQPQHF.

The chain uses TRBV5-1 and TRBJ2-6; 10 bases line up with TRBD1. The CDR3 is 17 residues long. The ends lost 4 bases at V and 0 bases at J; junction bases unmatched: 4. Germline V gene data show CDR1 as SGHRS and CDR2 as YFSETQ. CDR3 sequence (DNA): TGCGCCAGCAGCCTCGGACAGGGGGTCTCTGGGGCCAACGTCCTGACTTTC. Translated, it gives CASSLGQGVSGANVLTF.

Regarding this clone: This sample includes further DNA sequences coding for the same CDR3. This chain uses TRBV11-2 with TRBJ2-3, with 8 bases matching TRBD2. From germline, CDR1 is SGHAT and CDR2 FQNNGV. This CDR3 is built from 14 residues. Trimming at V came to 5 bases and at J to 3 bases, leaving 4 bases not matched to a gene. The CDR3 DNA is TGTGCCAGCAGCCCCGGACTAGCAACAGATACGCAGTATTTT. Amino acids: CASSPGLATDTQYF.

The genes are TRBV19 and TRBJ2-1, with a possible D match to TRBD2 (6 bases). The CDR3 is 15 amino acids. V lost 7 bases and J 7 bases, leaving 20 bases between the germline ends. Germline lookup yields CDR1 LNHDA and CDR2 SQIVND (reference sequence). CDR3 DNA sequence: TGTGCCAGTACCCCGGAGGGACCCCGGCGGAATGAGCAGTTCTTC. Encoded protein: CASTPEGPRRNEQFF. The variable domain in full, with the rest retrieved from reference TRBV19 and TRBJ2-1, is DGGITQSPKYLFRKEGQNVTLSCEQNLNHDAMYWYRQDPGQGLRLIYYSQIVNDFQKGDIAEGYSVSREKKESFPLTVTSAQKNPTAFYLCASTPEGPRRNEQFFGPGTRLTVL.

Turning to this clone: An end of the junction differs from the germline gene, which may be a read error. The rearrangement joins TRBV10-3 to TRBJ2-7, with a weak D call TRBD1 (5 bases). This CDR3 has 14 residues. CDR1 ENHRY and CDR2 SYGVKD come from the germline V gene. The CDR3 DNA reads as TGTGCCAGCAGTGAAAGGTCAGGGCCCTACGAGCAGTACTTC. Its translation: CASSERSGPYEQYF.

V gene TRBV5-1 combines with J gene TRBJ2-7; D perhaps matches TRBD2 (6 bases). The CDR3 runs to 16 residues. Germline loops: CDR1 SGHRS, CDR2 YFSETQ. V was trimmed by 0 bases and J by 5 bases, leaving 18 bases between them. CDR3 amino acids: CASSLGRGTPWDEQYF. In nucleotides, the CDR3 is TGCGCCAGCAGCTTGGGACGGGGGACCCCCTGGGACGAGCAGTACTTC.

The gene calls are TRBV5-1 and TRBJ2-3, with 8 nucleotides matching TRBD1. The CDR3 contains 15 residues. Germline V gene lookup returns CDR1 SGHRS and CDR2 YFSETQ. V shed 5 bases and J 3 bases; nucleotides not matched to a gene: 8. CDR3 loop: CASRARTGRTDTQYF. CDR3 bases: TGCGCCAGCAGGGCCCGGACAGGGAGAACAGATACGCAGTATTTT.

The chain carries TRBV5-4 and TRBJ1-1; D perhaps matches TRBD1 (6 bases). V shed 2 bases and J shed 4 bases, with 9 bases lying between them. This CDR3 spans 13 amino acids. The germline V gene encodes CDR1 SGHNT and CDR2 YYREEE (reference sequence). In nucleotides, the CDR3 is TGTGCCAGCAGCTTTGCACAGGGCACTGAAGCTTTCTTT. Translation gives CASSFAQGTEAFF.

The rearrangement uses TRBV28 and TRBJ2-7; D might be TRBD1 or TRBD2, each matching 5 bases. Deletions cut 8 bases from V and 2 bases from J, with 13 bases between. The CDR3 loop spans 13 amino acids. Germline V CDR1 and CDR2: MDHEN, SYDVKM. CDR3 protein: CASEGEKTYEQYF. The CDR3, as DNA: TGTGCCAGCGAAGGGGAGAAGACCTACGAGCAGTACTTC.